A selection of T cell receptor beta chains follows, all from one sample in a study of cytomegalovirus exposure and HLA in healthy donors. Sequencing was performed with immunoSEQ multiplex PCR; in TCRdb, only in-frame clones are kept and a portion is missing. The sample lists 180,000 or so clones, around nine tenths occurring once. The sample was PBMCs. These receptors were taken from a man younger than 35 in good health and CMV-seropositive. CDR3s include the opening cysteine and the closing phenylalanine or tryptophan. Each record gives: V gene, clone size, D gene, J gene, CDR3 protein, CDR3 DNA. The D gene is left open where the match is weak. Where a row states a size, it is once, few, many or the class of an expanded clone; other rows omit it.

TRBV14	once	-	TRBJ2-1	CASSHSWEDEQFF	TGTGCCAGCAGCCACTCCTGGGAGGATGAGCAGTTCTTC
TRBV11-2	few	-	TRBJ2-7	CASSRTRAVRGEQYF	TGTGCCAGCAGCCGCACTCGGGCAGTTAGGGGGGAGCAGTACTTC
TRBV10-2	-	-	TRBJ1-5	CASSELGQGNYQPQHF	TGCGCCAGCAGTGAGTTAGGGCAGGGGAACTATCAGCCCCAGCATTTT
TRBV5-4	-	TRBD2	TRBJ2-1	CASSGGTSGRNEQFF	TGTGCCAGCAGCGGGGGGACTAGCGGCCGGAATGAGCAGTTCTTC
TRBV7-2	many	-	TRBJ2-7	CASSSNRVAYEQYF	TGTGCCAGCAGCTCTAACCGGGTCGCCTACGAGCAGTACTTC
TRBV14	once	TRBD2	TRBJ2-1	CASSQLAGVIGEQFF	TGTGCCAGCAGCCAACTAGCGGGGGTTATAGGGGAGCAGTTCTTC
TRBV7-2	once	TRBD2	TRBJ2-1	CASSSDAGTSGFF	TGTGCCAGCAGCTCAGACGCCGGGACTAGCGGGTTCTTC
TRBV9	-	TRBD1	TRBJ2-1	CASSVRGPGNEQFF	TGTGCCAGCAGCGTAAGGGGGCCGGGGAATGAGCAGTTCTTC
TRBV4-3	-	-	TRBJ2-7	CASSHPQKRVQRDEQYF	TGCGCCAGCAGCCATCCGCAAAAGAGGGTTCAGCGGGACGAGCAGTACTTC
TRBV2	-	TRBD2	TRBJ2-1	CASNQRESDEQFF	TGTGCCAGCAACCAGCGGGAGAGCGATGAGCAGTTCTTC
TRBV9	-	-	TRBJ1-2	CASSVGDPGVGYTF	TGTGCCAGCAGCGTGGGGGATCCAGGGGTTGGCTACACCTTC
TRBV6-5	-	TRBD1	TRBJ1-2	CASSNYRGETYGYTF	TGTGCCAGCAGTAATTACAGGGGGGAGACCTATGGCTACACCTTC
TRBV18	-	-	TRBJ2-3	CASSRDRRGSDTQYF	TGTGCCAGCTCGAGGGACCGTCGGGGGTCAGATACGCAGTATTTT
TRBV10-3	-	TRBD2	TRBJ2-7	CAISAGSGRALSYEQYF	TGTGCCATCAGTGCGGGGAGCGGGAGGGCCCTGTCCTACGAGCAGTACTTC
TRBV19	-	-	TRBJ2-7	CASSIASSLPLYEQYF	TGTGCCAGTAGTATAGCGAGCTCTCTCCCTCTCTACGAGCAGTACTTC
TRBV25-1	once	TRBD1	TRBJ2-1	CASSPLYRTGAYNEQFF	TGTGCCAGCAGTCCGCTCTACCGGACAGGGGCTTACAATGAGCAGTTCTTC
TRBV5-4	-	TRBD2	TRBJ2-7	CASSGHGGMGNEQYF	TGTGCCAGCAGCGGTCACGGGGGGATGGGAAACGAGCAGTACTTC
TRBV6-5	-	-	TRBJ2-3	CASSYTQDSDTQYF	TGTGCCAGCAGTTACACACAGGATTCGGATACGCAGTATTTT
TRBV9	-	TRBD2	TRBJ2-2	CASSTRGDFTGELFF	TGTGCCAGCAGCACCCGGGGGGACTTCACCGGGGAGCTGTTTTTT
TRBV5-1	-	-	TRBJ1-1	CASSFQTGPMNTEAFF	TGCGCCAGCAGCTTCCAAACAGGCCCAATGAACACTGAAGCTTTCTTT
TRBV19	-	-	TRBJ1-2	CASLPSTPPRYPYGYTF	TGTGCCAGCTTACCTTCGACACCACCGAGATACCCCTATGGCTACACCTTC
TRBV4-3	-	-	TRBJ2-1	CASSQDHRAPYNEQFF	TGCGCCAGCAGCCAAGATCACAGGGCCCCCTACAATGAGCAGTTCTTC
TRBV6-5	-	-	TRBJ2-5	CASSYERGGETQYF	TGTGCCAGCAGTTACGAGAGGGGGGGGGAGACCCAGTACTTC
TRBV2	-	-	TRBJ2-1	CASRLDISNEQFF	TGTGCCAGCAGGTTGGACATATCCAATGAGCAGTTCTTC
TRBV4-3	-	TRBD2	TRBJ2-5	CASSQDRLAGKETQYF	TGCGCCAGCAGCCAGGACCGACTAGCGGGGAAAGAGACCCAGTACTTC
TRBV7-8	-	TRBD1	TRBJ2-7	CASSLIVGQPPPEQYF	TGTGCCAGCAGCTTAATAGTGGGACAGCCTCCCCCCGAGCAGTACTTC
TRBV7-2	-	-	TRBJ1-6	CASSLEGGDNSPLHF	TGTGCCAGCAGCTTAGAAGGAGGGGATAATTCACCCCTCCACTTT
TRBV7-6	-	TRBD1	TRBJ2-2	CASSILGGTGVSELFF	TGTGCCAGCAGCATATTGGGTGGGACAGGGGTATCGGAGCTGTTTTTT
TRBV18	-	TRBD1	TRBJ1-6	CASSTTGQGDSPLHF	TGTGCCAGCTCCACAACCGGACAGGGTGATTCACCCCTCCACTTT
TRBV28	-	-	TRBJ1-3	CASSLVGAGNTIYF	TGTGCCAGCAGTTTGGTAGGGGCTGGAAACACCATATATTTT
TRBV4-2	-	-	TRBJ1-1	CASDQGSGAFF	TGTGCCAGCGACCAGGGGAGTGGAGCTTTCTTT
TRBV27	-	-	TRBJ2-2	CASRSSGTGELFF	TGTGCCAGCAGATCTTCGGGAACCGGGGAGCTGTTTTTT
TRBV15	few	-	TRBJ2-7	CATSSGRPGYEQYF	TGTGCCACCAGCAGCGGAAGGCCAGGGTACGAGCAGTACTTC
TRBV9	-	-	TRBJ1-1	CASSVLDGHNTEAFF	TGTGCCAGCAGCGTCCTGGATGGACATAACACTGAAGCTTTCTTT
TRBV6-5	few	TRBD1	TRBJ2-7	CASSYGQAQYF	TGTGCCAGCAGTTACGGACAGGCCCAGTACTTC
TRBV13	-	-	TRBJ1-1	CASSFGRVAGEAFF	TGTGCCAGCAGCTTTGGAAGGGTCGCGGGTGAAGCTTTCTTT
TRBV6-6	-	-	TRBJ1-3	CASNQFRIVENTIYF	TGTGCCAGCAACCAATTCCGCATAGTTGAAAACACCATATATTTT
TRBV7-9	-	-	TRBJ1-5	CASSPNSDQPQHF	TGTGCCAGCAGCCCAAACAGTGATCAGCCCCAGCATTTT
TRBV7-9	-	TRBD2	TRBJ2-1	CASSYIIRGLALANEQFF	TGTGCCAGCAGCTATATCATACGGGGACTAGCGTTAGCAAATGAGCAGTTCTTC
TRBV6-1	once	-	TRBJ1-1	CASSEVGGTEAFF	TGTGCCAGCAGTGAAGTCGGAGGGACTGAAGCTTTCTTT